The 20 T cell receptor beta chains below all came from one sample that was sequenced in a study of blood T cell repertoires in COVID-19. Libraries were prepared by immunoSEQ multiplex PCR; TCRdb keeps only in-frame clonotypes and omits some of them. Counted here are approximately 100,000 clones, 65% to 85% occurring once; the ten biggest clones make up about 6.3%. What was sequenced was peripheral blood. These receptors were obtained from a man aged 55 to 70 with acute or convalescent COVID-19.

This clone has a single count. V usage is TRBV5-1 and J usage is TRBJ1-3, with 7 bases identical to TRBD1. V was pared by 3 bases and J by 1 base, with 4 bases of the junction left unmatched. The CDR3 is 15 residues long. Germline loops: CDR1 SGHRS, CDR2 YFSETQ. CDR3 sequence: CASSSGTASGNTIYF. For the CDR3, the DNA is TGCGCCAGCAGCTCCGGGACAGCTTCTGGAAACACCATATATTTT. Looking up the rest from reference TRBV5-1 and TRBJ1-3 gives the full variable domain: KAGVTQTPRYLIKTRGQQVTLSCSPISGHRSVSWYQQTPGQGLQFLFEYFSETQRNKGNFPGRFSGRQFSNSRSEMNVSTLELGDSALYLCASSSGTASGNTIYFGEGSWLTVV.

This sequence joins TRBV4-1 and TRBJ1-1, with TRBD1 identical over 8 bases. The germline V gene encodes CDR1 MGHRA and CDR2 YSYEKL. This CDR3 is built from 15 residues. V trimming: 4 bases; J trimming: 7 bases; junction bases outside the gene matches: 11. The CDR3 region has the DNA TGCGCCAGCAGCCCTGGACAGGGACCATTCATTGAAGCTTTCTTT. Protein sequence: CASSPGQGPFIEAFF.

The CDR3 protein is CASSQRANEPQHF. CDR3 DNA: TGTGCCAGTAGCCAGAGGGCGAATGAGCCCCAGCATTTT. The V and J genes are TRBV19 and TRBJ1-5, with no clear D. The germline CDR1 and CDR2 sequences are LNHDA and SQIVND (reference sequence). This CDR3 has 13 residues. Trimming shortened V by 6 bases and J by 8 bases, and 14 bases separated the two germline ends.

V gene TRBV9 combines with J gene TRBJ2-2, with TRBD1 matching over 11 bases. The V gene end was trimmed by 5 bases and the J gene end by 5 bases; junction bases not matched to a gene: 11. The CDR3 runs to 17 residues. Germline V gene lookup returns CDR1 SGDLS and CDR2 YYNGEE. The CDR3 spells CASSDNGQGAQTGELFF. As DNA, the CDR3 is TGTGCCAGCAGTGATAACGGACAGGGGGCGCAGACCGGGGAGCTGTTTTTT.

The V and J genes are TRBV19 and TRBJ2-1; a possible D gene is TRBD1 (6 bases). V lost 8 bases and J 3 bases, leaving 14 bases between the germline ends. Germline V lookup: CDR1 LNHDA, CDR2 SQIVND (reference sequence). This CDR3 spans 14 amino acids. CDR3 amino acids: CASQSGVNYNEQFF. CDR3 bases: TGTGCCAGTCAATCAGGGGTCAACTACAATGAGCAGTTCTTC.

This chain connects TRBV15 to TRBJ1-5, with D hard to call. The length of the CDR3 is 14 residues. Germline V gives CDR1 LNHNV, CDR2 YYDKDF (reference sequence). V lost 0 bases to trimming and J lost 4 bases, with 7 bases between them. CDR3 in amino acids: CATSRDRGNQPQHF. DNA for the CDR3: TGTGCCACCAGCAGAGATCGAGGGAATCAGCCCCAGCATTTT.

V usage is TRBV5-1 and J usage is TRBJ1-1, with unresolved D. Germline V gene data show CDR1 as SGHRS and CDR2 as YFSETQ. Between the trimmed V and J ends, which lost 4 bases and 4 bases, there was a span of 11 bases. The CDR3 contains 13 residues. The CDR3 protein is CASSDHQATEAFF. CDR3 sequence (DNA): TGCGCCAGCAGCGATCACCAAGCCACTGAAGCTTTCTTT.

The chain employs TRBV6-6 and TRBJ2-7; perhaps TRBD2 as D (6 bases). CDR3 size: 15 residues. Germline V gene data show CDR1 as MNHNY and CDR2 as SVGAGI (reference sequence). Trimming shortened V by 8 bases and J by 1 base, and 18 bases separated the two germline ends. This CDR3 reads CASGGGPSLSYEQYF. DNA for the CDR3: TGTGCCAGCGGAGGAGGGCCATCGTTATCCTACGAGCAGTACTTC.

The chain has TRBV6-6 and TRBJ1-2, with 10 bases that match TRBD1. With V trimmed by 5 bases and J by 7 bases, 13 bases remained unmatched. In germline, CDR1 is MNHNY, CDR2 SVGAGI (reference sequence). CDR3 size: 16 residues. Here the CDR3 reads CASSLLGQGRVGGYTF. The CDR3 nucleotides are TGTGCCAGCAGTCTTCTGGGACAGGGGAGGGTGGGTGGCTACACCTTC.

This sequence joins TRBV24-1 and TRBJ1-2; tentative D call: TRBD1 (5 bases). V lost 8 bases to trimming and J lost 3 bases, with 12 bases between them. The CDR3 runs 13 residues. The V gene's germline CDR1 is KGHDR and CDR2 SFDVKD. In DNA form, the CDR3 reads TGTGCCACCAAAGGTGCAGGGTACTATGGCTACACCTTC. This sequence encodes CATKGAGYYGYTF.

This chain joins TRBV4-3 and TRBJ1-6, with D possibly matching TRBD1 (6 bases). Trimming shortened V by 3 bases and J by 1 base, and 10 bases separated the two germline ends. Germline V CDR1 and CDR2: LGHNA, YSLEER. This CDR3 has 16 residues. CDR3 sequence (DNA): TGCGCCAGCAGCCAGTACAGGGAGTCCTATAATTCACCCCTCCACTTT. This translates into CASSQYRESYNSPLHF.

This clone turned up a few times. The CDR3: CASSLDGVLKSTDTQYF. The DNA of the CDR3 is TGTGCCAGCAGCTTAGACGGGGTGCTGAAAAGCACAGATACGCAGTATTTT. The rearrangement joins TRBV11-2 to TRBJ2-3; TRBD2 might be the D (5 bases). V shed 0 bases and J shed 0 bases, with 13 bases lying between them. Per the germline V gene, CDR1 is SGHAT and CDR2 is FQNNGV. CDR3 length equals 17 residues.

Here the CDR3 reads CASSPRGNSGNTIYF. The CDR3 DNA reads TGTGCCAGCAGCCCCAGGGGGAACTCTGGAAACACCATATATTTT. The chain has TRBV6-5 and TRBJ1-3, with 7 bases fitting TRBD1. The CDR3 extends over 15 amino acids. V trimming: 6 bases; J trimming: 0 bases; junction bases outside the gene matches: 5. CDR1 is MNHEY, CDR2 SVGAGI, per germline.

The V gene is TRBV3-1 (or the pseudogene TRBV3-2), the J gene TRBJ2-7; D not certain. The CDR3 runs to 13 residues. Germline V gene lookup returns CDR1 LGHDT and CDR2 YNNKEL (reference sequence). Between the trimmed V and J ends, which lost 0 bases and 4 bases, there was a span of 7 bases. The CDR3 here is CASSQDAKYEQYF. The CDR3 DNA is TGTGCCAGCAGCCAAGATGCGAAGTACGAGCAGTACTTC.

V usage is TRBV6-5 and J usage is TRBJ2-3; possibly TRBD2 for D (5 bases). CDR3 size: 12 residues. Trimming pared 10 bases from V and 2 bases from J, leaving 10 bases between. CDR1 is MNHEY, CDR2 SVGAGI, per germline. The CDR3 loop is CATRGSTDTQYF. As DNA, the CDR3 is TGTGCCACCCGGGGTTCCACAGATACGCAGTATTTT.

The rearrangement uses TRBV2 and TRBJ1-3; no reliable D call. The CDR3 is 14 residues long. The V end was cut by 6 bases, the J end by 1 base, with 10 bases between. The germline gives CDR1 SNHLY, CDR2 FYNNEI. As DNA, the CDR3 is TGTGCCAGCAGAGACCCGGGATCTGGAAACACCATATATTTT. Protein: CASRDPGSGNTIYF.

This sequence joins TRBV4-3 and TRBJ1-2; TRBD1 agrees at 7 bases. Germline CDR1 reads LGHNA; CDR2 reads YSLEER. CDR3 size: 16 residues. Trimming took 1 base from V and 6 from J; bases not matched to a gene: 11. The CDR3 DNA is TGCGCCAGCAGCCAAGCGGGTCAGGGGGATAGGAATGGCTACACCTTC. This gives the protein CASSQAGQGDRNGYTF.

V is TRBV24-1 and J is TRBJ2-1; TRBD1 agrees at 10 bases. CDR3 length: 14 residues. Germline loops: CDR1 KGHDR, CDR2 SFDVKD. J was trimmed by 8 bases and V by 7 bases; bases with no gene match: 7. The CDR3 DNA reads TGTGCCACCAGCAGGACAGGGGGGACGGATGAGCAGTTCTTC. Translated: CATSRTGGTDEQFF.

The genes are TRBV3-1 (or the pseudogene TRBV3-2) and TRBJ1-3; D gene unclear. CDR1 is LGHDT and CDR2 is YNNKEL in the germline V gene (reference sequence). V lost 1 base to trimming and J lost 0 bases, with 10 bases between them. The CDR3 is 16 residues long. In nucleotides, the CDR3 is TGTGCCAGCAGCCAAGCGAGTAGGAGCTCTGGAAACACCATATATTTT. Its translation: CASSQASRSSGNTIYF.

This rearrangement joins TRBV10-2 to TRBJ1-2; TRBD1 agrees at 7 bases. V was clipped by 7 bases and J by 3 bases; unmatched bases: 11. This CDR3 spans 15 amino acids. Germline V gene data show CDR1 as WSHSY and CDR2 as SAAADI. This chain's CDR3 is CASTPQGPQDYGYTF. DNA for the CDR3: TGCGCCAGCACTCCACAGGGGCCTCAGGACTATGGCTACACCTTC.